Following are 15 T cell receptor beta chains from one sample sequenced in a study of beta chain features in type 1 diabetes. TCRB transcripts that were expressed got sequenced, as all of the isolated RNA had been reverse transcribed. Measured with immunoSEQ multiplex PCR; TCRdb has only the in-frame clones, and not every one. The table includes roughly 310,000 clones, approximately 10% detected once. The sample consisted of naive CD4+ T cells from blood. The receptor source for this set is a woman aged 25 to 39 in good health.

This clone has just a few counts. The V gene is TRBV4-1, the J gene TRBJ2-1; TRBD2 aligns across 9 bases. The junction had 8 bases not matched to a gene; V was cut back by 1 base and J by 1 base. This CDR3 region has 18 residues. Looked up from germline, CDR1 is MGHRA and CDR2 is YSYEKL. CDR3 DNA: TGCGCCAGCAGCCAAGTGGCTAGCGGGGTCAGGTCCTACAATGAGCAGTTCTTC. Its protein is CASSQVASGVRSYNEQFF.

This clone has only a few counts. The chain links TRBV29-1 to TRBJ2-1, with 16 bases identical to TRBD2. The CDR3 loop spans 18 amino acids. V was pared by 5 bases and J by 7 bases, with 14 bases of the junction left unmatched. CDR1 is SQVTM, CDR2 ANQGSEA, per germline. In DNA form, the CDR3 reads TGCAGCGTTTTCTCTCCGGGACTAGCGGGAGGGCCTGGAAATGAGCAGTTCTTC. Its translation: CSVFSPGLAGGPGNEQFF.

This clone was counted between two and nine times. The DNA of the CDR3 is TGTGCCAGCAGCAAAGTAATTTCCTCGACTAGCCAAAGCTACGAGCAGTACTTC. It is translated as CASSKVISSTSQSYEQYF. The rearrangement links TRBV21-1 to TRBJ2-7; TRBD2 is the table's D call, not checked against the DNA. TRBV21-1 is a listed pseudogene. The CDR3 has 18 residues.

On this clone: Other nucleotide sequences in the sample specify the same CDR3. This chain joins TRBV30 and TRBJ2-7; D gene ambiguous. Germline-derived CDR1 and CDR2 are GTSNPN and SVGIG (reference sequence). This CDR3 has 12 residues. V shed 2 bases and J shed 1 base, with 6 bases lying between them. In DNA form, the CDR3 reads TGTGCCTGGAGTACAAGTTCCTACGAGCAGTACTTC. This codes for CAWSTSSYEQYF.

This clone has a handful of counts. This rearrangement joins TRBV14 to TRBJ2-5, with 7 bases identical to TRBD2. This CDR3 has 14 amino acids. CDR1 is SGHDN and CDR2 is FVKESK in the germline V gene. V lost 4 bases, J lost 0 bases, and 2 bases stayed unmatched. The CDR3 here is CASSLTSDQETQYF. The CDR3 DNA reads as TGTGCCAGCAGCCTAACTAGCGACCAAGAGACCCAGTACTTC.

There are a few counts of this clone. J is TRBJ2-5 and V is TRBV11-3; D gene uncertain. Germline V gene sequence: CDR1 SGHNT, CDR2 YENEEA. The CDR3 is made up of 13 amino acids. V shed 5 bases and J shed 0 bases, with 7 bases lying between them. The CDR3 sequence: CASSPRYQETQYF. As DNA, the CDR3 is TGTGCCAGCAGCCCCCGGTACCAAGAGACCCAGTACTTC.

The chain has TRBV27 and TRBJ2-7; TRBD1 agrees at 8 bases. Germline loops: CDR1 MNHEY, CDR2 SMNVEV (reference sequence). J lost 3 bases, V lost 3 bases, and 4 bases had no gene match. CDR3 length equals 14 residues. The DNA of the CDR3 is TGTGCCAGCAGTTTCGGCAGGGGGCTCTACGAGCAGTACTTC. Translating gives CASSFGRGLYEQYF.

This clone occurred a few times. The J gene is TRBJ2-3, the V gene TRBV28; the match to TRBD2 covers 12 bases. CDR1 is MDHEN, CDR2 SYDVKM, per germline. The CDR3 sequence is 16 residues long. Unmatched junction bases numbered 10, after V lost 7 bases and J lost 5 bases. CDR3 DNA: TGTGCCAGCATCCCCCTAGCGGGAGGGGTGATAGATACGCAGTATTTT. This codes for CASIPLAGGVIDTQYF.

This clone was seen more than once but under ten times. The V and J genes are TRBV9 and TRBJ2-3; the match to TRBD1 covers 7 bases. The germline CDR1 and CDR2 sequences are SGDLS and YYNGEE. This CDR3 contains 12 residues. V was clipped by 8 bases and J by 5 bases; unmatched bases: 5. The CDR3 region has the DNA TGTGCCAGTGGGACAGCACGAGATACGCAGTATTTT. Translation: CASGTARDTQYF.

This clone was seen a few times. The same CDR3 is also encoded by other DNA sequences in this sample. The chain joins TRBV7-3 to TRBJ1-1, with TRBD1 as a possible D gene (6 bases). The germline V gene encodes CDR1 SGHTA and CDR2 FQGTGA. Trimming shortened V by 2 bases and J by 2 bases, and 9 bases separated the two germline ends. The CDR3 has 14 amino acids. CDR3 residues: CASSLGGANTEAFF. CDR3 coding DNA: TGTGCCAGCAGCTTAGGGGGGGCTAACACTGAAGCTTTCTTT.

The CDR3: CSGSRDRTSTDTQYF. CDR3 DNA: TGCAGCGGATCCCGGGACAGGACTTCCACAGATACGCAGTATTTT. This chain links TRBV29-1 with TRBJ2-3; 8 nucleotides agree with TRBD1. Germline assignment: CDR1 SQVTM and CDR2 ANQGSEA. The J segment lost 2 bases and the V segment lost 7 bases, leaving 11 bases of the junction unmatched. This CDR3 is built from 15 residues.

This clone was seen more than once but under ten times. The chain combines TRBV5-1 with TRBJ2-3, with unresolved D. From germline, CDR1 is SGHRS and CDR2 YFSETQ. The V and J ends lost 2 bases and 3 bases respectively, with 10 bases between them. The CDR3 extends over 14 amino acids. This CDR3 reads CASSFIEVTDTQYF. The DNA for the CDR3 is TGCGCCAGCAGCTTTATTGAGGTAACAGATACGCAGTATTTT.

J is TRBJ2-3 and V is TRBV7-9; tentatively, D is TRBD2 (5 bases). Looked up from germline, CDR1 is SEHNR and CDR2 is FQNEAQ (reference sequence). V lost 8 bases and J 0 bases, leaving 9 bases between the germline ends. The CDR3 covers 13 residues. CDR3 sequence: CASGAASTDTQYF. For the CDR3, the DNA is TGTGCCAGCGGAGCGGCTAGCACAGATACGCAGTATTTT. The entire variable domain, with the rest obtained from reference TRBV7-9 and TRBJ2-3, is as follows: DTGVSQNPRHKITKRGQNVTFRCDPISEHNRLYWYRQTLGQGPEFLTYFQNEAQLEKSRLLSDRFSAERPKGSFSTLEIQRTEQGDSAMYLCASGAASTDTQYFGPGTRLTVL.

This chain links TRBV28 with TRBJ2-4; D may be TRBD2 (6 bases). Deletions cut 7 bases from V and 0 bases from J, with 10 bases between. CDR1 MDHEN and CDR2 SYDVKM come from the germline V gene. The CDR3 spans 14 residues. Here the CDR3 DNA reads TGTGCCAGCATCGGGGACTTAGCCAAAAACATTCAGTACTTC. It encodes CASIGDLAKNIQYF.

This chain links TRBV7-3 with TRBJ2-2; D not resolved. V gave up 5 bases and J gave up 5 bases, with 6 bases separating them. CDR1 SGHTA and CDR2 FQGTGA come from the germline V gene. The CDR3 consists of 12 residues. The CDR3 nucleotides are TGTGCCAGCAGCCCAGATACCGGGGAGCTGTTTTTT. As protein: CASSPDTGELFF.